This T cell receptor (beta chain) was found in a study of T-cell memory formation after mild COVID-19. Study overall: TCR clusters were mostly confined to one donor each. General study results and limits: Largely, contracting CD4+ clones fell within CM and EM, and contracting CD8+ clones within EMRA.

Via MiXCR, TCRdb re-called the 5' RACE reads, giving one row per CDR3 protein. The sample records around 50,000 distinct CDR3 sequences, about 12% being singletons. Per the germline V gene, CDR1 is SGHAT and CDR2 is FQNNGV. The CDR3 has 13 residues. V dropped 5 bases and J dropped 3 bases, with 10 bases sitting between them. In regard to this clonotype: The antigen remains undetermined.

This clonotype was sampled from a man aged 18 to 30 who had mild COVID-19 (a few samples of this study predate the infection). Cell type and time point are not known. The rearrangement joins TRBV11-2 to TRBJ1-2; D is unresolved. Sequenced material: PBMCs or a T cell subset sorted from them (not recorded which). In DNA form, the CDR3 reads TGTGCCAGCAGCCAAGACCCCGACTATGGCTACACCTTC. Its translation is CASSQDPDYGYTF.